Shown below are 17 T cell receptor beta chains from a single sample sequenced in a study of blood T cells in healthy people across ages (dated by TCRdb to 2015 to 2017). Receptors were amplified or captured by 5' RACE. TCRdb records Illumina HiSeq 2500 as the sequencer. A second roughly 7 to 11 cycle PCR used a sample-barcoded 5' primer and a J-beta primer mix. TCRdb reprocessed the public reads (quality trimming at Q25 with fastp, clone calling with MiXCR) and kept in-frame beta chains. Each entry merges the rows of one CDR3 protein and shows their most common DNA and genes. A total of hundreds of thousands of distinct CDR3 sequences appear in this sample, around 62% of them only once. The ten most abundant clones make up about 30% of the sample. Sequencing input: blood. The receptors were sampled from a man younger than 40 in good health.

The CDR3 nucleotides read TGTGCCAGCAGTGAAGGGGACAGGACCTACGAGCAGTACTTC. Amino acids: CASSEGDRTYEQYF. This chain links TRBV6-1 with TRBJ2-7; TRBD1 matches at 8 bases. CDR3 length: 14 amino acids. Germline V gene data show CDR1 as MNHNS and CDR2 as SASEGT. Trimming cost V 1 base and J 2 bases; bases outside gene matches: 1.

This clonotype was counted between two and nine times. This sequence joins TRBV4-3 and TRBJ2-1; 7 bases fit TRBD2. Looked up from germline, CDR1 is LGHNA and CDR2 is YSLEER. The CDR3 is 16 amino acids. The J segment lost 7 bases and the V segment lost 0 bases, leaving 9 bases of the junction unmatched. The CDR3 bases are TGCGCCAGCAGCCAAGACTTCGGGGGGAGACGGAATGAGCAGTTCTTC. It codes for CASSQDFGGRRNEQFF.

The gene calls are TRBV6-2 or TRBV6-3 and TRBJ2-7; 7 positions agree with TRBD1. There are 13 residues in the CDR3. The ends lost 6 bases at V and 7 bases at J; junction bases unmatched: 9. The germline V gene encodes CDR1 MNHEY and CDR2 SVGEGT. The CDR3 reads CASSSRQGREQYF. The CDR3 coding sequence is TGTGCCAGCAGCTCGAGACAGGGCAGAGAGCAGTACTTC.

In DNA, the CDR3 is TGTGCCAGCATCCAAGGACTAGCGGGGAGGGAGCAGTTCTTC. Its translation: CASIQGLAGREQFF. The gene calls are TRBV2 and TRBJ2-1; 12 nucleotides match TRBD2. CDR1 SNHLY and CDR2 FYNNEI come from the germline V gene. The CDR3 contains 14 residues. V dropped 7 bases and J dropped 10; count of bases not matched to a gene: 8. Full variable domain (rest looked up from reference TRBV2 and TRBJ2-1): EPEVTQTPSHQVTQMGQEVILRCVPISNHLYFYWYRQILGQKVEFLVSFYNNEISEKSEIFDDQFSVERPDGSNFTLKIRSTKLEDSAMYFCASIQGLAGREQFFGPGTRLTVL.

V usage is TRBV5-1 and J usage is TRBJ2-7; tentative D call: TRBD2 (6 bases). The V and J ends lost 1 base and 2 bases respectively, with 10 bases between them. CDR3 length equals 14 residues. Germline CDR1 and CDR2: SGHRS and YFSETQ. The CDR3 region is CASSLRQRAYEQYF. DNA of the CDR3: TGCGCCAGCAGCTTGCGACAGCGGGCCTACGAGCAGTACTTC.

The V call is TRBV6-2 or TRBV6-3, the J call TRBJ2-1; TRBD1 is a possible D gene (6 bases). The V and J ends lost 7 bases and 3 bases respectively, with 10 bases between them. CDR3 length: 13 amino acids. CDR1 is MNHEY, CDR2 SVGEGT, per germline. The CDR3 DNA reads TGTGCCAGCACTTGGACAGTCTACAATGAGCAGTTCTTC. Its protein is CASTWTVYNEQFF.

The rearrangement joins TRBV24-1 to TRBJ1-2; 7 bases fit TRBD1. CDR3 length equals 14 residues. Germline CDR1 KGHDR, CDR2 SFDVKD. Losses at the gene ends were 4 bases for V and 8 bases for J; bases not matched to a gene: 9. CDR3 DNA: TGTGCCACCAGTGACCCAACAGGGGCGGAAGGCTACACCTTC. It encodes CATSDPTGAEGYTF.

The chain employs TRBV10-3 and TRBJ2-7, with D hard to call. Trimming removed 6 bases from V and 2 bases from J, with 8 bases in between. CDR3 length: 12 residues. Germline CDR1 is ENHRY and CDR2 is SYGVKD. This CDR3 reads CAIRGGPYEQYF. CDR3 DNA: TGTGCCATCAGAGGCGGACCCTACGAGCAGTACTTC.

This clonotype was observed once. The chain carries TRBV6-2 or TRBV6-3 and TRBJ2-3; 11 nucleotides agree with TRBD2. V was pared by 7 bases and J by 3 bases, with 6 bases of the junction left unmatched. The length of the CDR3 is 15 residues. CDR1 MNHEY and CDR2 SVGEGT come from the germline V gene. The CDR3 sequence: CASKLTSGGTDTQYF. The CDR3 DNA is TGTGCCAGCAAGCTAACTAGCGGGGGAACAGATACGCAGTATTTT.

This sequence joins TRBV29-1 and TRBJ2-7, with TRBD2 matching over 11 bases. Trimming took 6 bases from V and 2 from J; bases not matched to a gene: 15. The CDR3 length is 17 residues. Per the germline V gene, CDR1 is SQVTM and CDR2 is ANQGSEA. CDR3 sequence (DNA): TGCAGCGTCCTGGTCCGTGCTAGCGGGGGGACCGCCTACGAGCAGTACTTC. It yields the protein CSVLVRASGGTAYEQYF.

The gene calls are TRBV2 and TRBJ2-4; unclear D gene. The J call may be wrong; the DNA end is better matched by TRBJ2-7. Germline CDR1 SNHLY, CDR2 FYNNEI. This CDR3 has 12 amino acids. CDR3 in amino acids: CASSVRLYEQYF. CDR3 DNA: TGTGCCAGCAGTGTTCGGCTCTACGAGCAGTACTTC.

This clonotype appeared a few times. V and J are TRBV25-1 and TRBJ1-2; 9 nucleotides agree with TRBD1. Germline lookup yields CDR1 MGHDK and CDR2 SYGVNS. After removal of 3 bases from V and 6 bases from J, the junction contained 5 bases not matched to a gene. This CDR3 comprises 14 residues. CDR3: CASSEPGQGNGYTF. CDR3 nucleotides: TGTGCCAGCAGTGAGCCGGGACAGGGAAATGGCTACACCTTC.

The DNA of the CDR3 is TGTGCCAGCAGCCTCCGGGACAGGGATAGCTACACCTTC. The encoded protein is CASSLRDRDSYTF. The chain combines TRBV7-3 with TRBJ1-2; 9 bases line up with TRBD1. Trimming took 5 bases from V and 9 from J; bases not matched to a gene: 7. The CDR3 length is 13 residues. CDR1 and CDR2 (germline): SGHTA, FQGTGA.

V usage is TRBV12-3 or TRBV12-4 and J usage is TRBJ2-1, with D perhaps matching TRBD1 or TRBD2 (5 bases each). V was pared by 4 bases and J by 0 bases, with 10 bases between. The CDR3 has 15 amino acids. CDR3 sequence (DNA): TGTGCCAGCAGTTGGGACCCGAGCTCCTACAATGAGCAGTTCTTC. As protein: CASSWDPSSYNEQFF.

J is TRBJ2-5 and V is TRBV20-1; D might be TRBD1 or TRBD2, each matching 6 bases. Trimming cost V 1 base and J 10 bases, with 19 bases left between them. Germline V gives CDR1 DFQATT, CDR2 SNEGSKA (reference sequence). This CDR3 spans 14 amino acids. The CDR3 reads CSARVPGGPRDQYF. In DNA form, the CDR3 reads TGCAGTGCTAGAGTTCCCGGGGGCCCCAGGGACCAGTACTTC.

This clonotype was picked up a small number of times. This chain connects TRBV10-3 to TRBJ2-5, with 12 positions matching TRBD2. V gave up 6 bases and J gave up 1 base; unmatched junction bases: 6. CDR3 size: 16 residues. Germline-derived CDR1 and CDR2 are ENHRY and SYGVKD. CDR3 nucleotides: TGTGCCATCAGCACCGGGACTAGCGGGCTCCAAGAGACCCAGTACTTC. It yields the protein CAISTGTSGLQETQYF.

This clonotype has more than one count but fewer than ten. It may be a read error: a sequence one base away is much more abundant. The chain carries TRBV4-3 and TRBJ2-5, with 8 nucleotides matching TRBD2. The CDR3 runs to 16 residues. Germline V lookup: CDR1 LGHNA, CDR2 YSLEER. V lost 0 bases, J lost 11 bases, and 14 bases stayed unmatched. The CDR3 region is CASSQDSGRGGNEQYF. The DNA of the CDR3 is TGCGCCAGCAGCCAAGATTCAGGCCGGGGGGGCAATGAGCAGTACTTC.